The clone carrying this TCR beta chain was seen a handful of times. This entry belongs to a study of patients and donors after allogeneic stem cell transplantation. TCRdb recomputed calls from the RT-PCR reads with MiXCR, one row per CDR3 protein. Counted here are about 960,000 distinct CDR3 sequences, more than 15% occurring once; the ten biggest clones make up about 6%. The trim removed 3 bases at V and 4 bases at J, leaving 5 bases unmatched. The germline V gene encodes CDR1 SNHLY and CDR2 FYNNEI. The CDR3 is 14 amino acids. Input material: blood, either unsorted or a sorted T cell fraction (not recorded which). The chain is built from TRBV2 and TRBJ1-2; 7 nucleotides align to TRBD1. The receptor comes from a human donor who was either an allogeneic HSCT recipient or a stem cell or donor lymphocyte infusion donor (not recorded which). It is not recorded whose cells these are; they may come from a transplant donor. CDR3 residues: CASSETGLGYGYTF. Written as DNA, the CDR3 is TGTGCCAGCAGTGAGACAGGGTTGGGCTATGGCTACACCTTC.